This is a list of T cell receptor beta chains from one sample in a study of blood T cell repertoires in COVID-19. Only in-frame clones appear in the TCRdb table, and some are missing; sequencing was by immunoSEQ multiplex PCR. The data show a few hundred thousand clones, with 70% to 90% seen just once and 10% held by the top ten. The sample taken for sequencing was peripheral blood. The receptors stem from a woman aged 30 to 39 with COVID-19, enrolled during active disease. Each CDR3 is given with its conserved first and last residue. Fields, in order: J gene, D gene, clone size, V gene, CDR3 DNA, CDR3 protein. The D gene is left open where the match is weak. The listing skips clone size in some rows; elsewhere it reads once, few, many or a size class.

>TRBJ2-7|.|.|TRBV3-1/TRBV3-2
TGTGCCAGCAGCCTAACCCAGGATAATTCCTACGAGCAGTACTTC
CASSLTQDNSYEQYF
>TRBJ1-1|.|.|TRBV7-2
TGTGCCAGCAACTTCGGGGGGGGGACTGAAGCTTTCTTT
CASNFGGGTEAFF
>TRBJ2-5|.|.|TRBV11-3
TGTGCCAGCAGCAACCGGGAAGAAGAGACCCAGTACTTC
CASSNREEETQYF
>TRBJ2-7|TRBD2|.|TRBV6-5
TGTGCCAGCAGAACCGGGACTAGTTTATTCTACGAGCAGTACTTC
CASRTGTSLFYEQYF
>TRBJ1-2|.|.|TRBV4-1
TGCGCCAGCAGCCAAGTGGGGGGGGAACGAGGCTACACCTTC
CASSQVGGERGYTF
>TRBJ2-2|.|.|TRBV7-8
TGTGCCAGCAGCTTAGCGTGGCGGGGGAACACCGGGGAGCTGTTTTTT
CASSLAWRGNTGELFF
>TRBJ2-7|.|.|TRBV7-3
TGTGCCAGCAGCTTATCGGCGGCCTCCTACGAGCAGTACTTC
CASSLSAASYEQYF
>TRBJ2-3|TRBD2|.|TRBV5-6
TGTGCCAGCAGCCCTTCGACTAGCGGGAGATTTGGGACAGATACGCAGTATTTT
CASSPSTSGRFGTDTQYF
>TRBJ2-1|TRBD2|once|TRBV9
TGTGCCAGCAGCGTAGTAGGACTAGCGATCAATGAGCAGTTCTTC
CASSVVGLAINEQFF
>TRBJ2-1|.|.|TRBV30
TGTGCCTGGAACCTTGGAGAGCCCTCGTACAATGAGCAGTTCTTC
CAWNLGEPSYNEQFF
>TRBJ1-6|TRBD1|.|TRBV4-1
TGCGCCAGCAGCGCCGGGACAGCCTATTCACCCCTCCACTTT
CASSAGTAYSPLHF
>TRBJ2-2|.|.|TRBV6-6
TGTGCCAGCAGTGAGACAGGAAACTTCCGGGAGCTGTTTTTT
CASSETGNFRELFF
>TRBJ2-7|.|.|TRBV27
TGTGCCAGCAGTTATGCGGGTTTCGCCTACGAGCAGTACTTC
CASSYAGFAYEQYF
>TRBJ2-7|TRBD2|.|TRBV30
TGTGCCTGGAAGGCTGCGGGCGGGAGCTCCTACGAGCAGTACTTC
CAWKAAGGSSYEQYF
>TRBJ2-1|.|.|TRBV28
TGTGCCAGCAGTTTTGGGGGGAGTAGGAATGAGCAGTTCTTC
CASSFGGSRNEQFF
>TRBJ2-5|TRBD1|.|TRBV6-5
TGTGCCAGCACAGGCAGGGGGCCGGGGGAGACCCAGTACTTC
CASTGRGPGETQYF
>TRBJ2-1|TRBD2|.|TRBV6-5
TGTGCCAGCAGTTTCAGGGTCGGCGGGAGCGGTGAGCAGTTCTTC
CASSFRVGGSGEQFF
>TRBJ1-5|TRBD1|.|TRBV28
TGTGCCAGCAGTTTAGACAGGGTTAATCAGCCCCAGCATTTT
CASSLDRVNQPQHF
>TRBJ1-1|TRBD1|.|TRBV6-2/TRBV6-3
TGTGCCAGCAGTGGGGACAGGGGGCTCACTGAAGCTTTCTTT
CASSGDRGLTEAFF
>TRBJ2-7|.|.|TRBV6-2/TRBV6-3
TGTGCCAGCAGTTGGGACTTTTTATCCTACGAGCAGTACTTC
CASSWDFLSYEQYF
>TRBJ2-7|TRBD2|.|TRBV6-5
TGTGCCACCAAGAGCGGGACCCTTTACGAGCAGTACTTC
CATKSGTLYEQYF
>TRBJ2-7|TRBD1|.|TRBV28
TGTGCCAGCAGAAGCCCGGGACAGGGGTCCTACGAGCAGTACTTC
CASRSPGQGSYEQYF
>TRBJ2-3|.|.|TRBV18
TGTGCCAGCTCACCACTGGAGAACACAGATACGCAGTATTTT
CASSPLENTDTQYF
>TRBJ2-7|TRBD2|.|TRBV10-3
TGTGCCATCAGTGGTGGGAGGGTGGCCTACGAGCAGTACTTC
CAISGGRVAYEQYF
>TRBJ1-5|TRBD1|.|TRBV30
TGTGCCTGGTCCTCCCAGGGGGGATATCAGCCCCAGCATTTT
CAWSSQGGYQPQHF
>TRBJ2-1|.|.|TRBV21-1
TGTGCCAGCACCGTCCGTCGGGACAGGGATTTTTCAAAGAACAATGAGCAGTTCTTC
CASTVRRDRDFSKNNEQFF
>TRBJ2-1|TRBD2|.|TRBV29-1
TGCAGCGTCGCACCGCTAGCGGGAGCCTACAATGAGCAGTTCTTC
CSVAPLAGAYNEQFF
>TRBJ1-1|.|once|TRBV7-9
TGTGCCAGCAGCCCGAGAGGGAACACTGAAGCTTTCTTT
CASSPRGNTEAFF
>TRBJ2-7|TRBD2|many|TRBV20-1
TGCAGTGCTAGTGGTCTAGCGGGAGGATACGAGCAGTACTTC
CSASGLAGGYEQYF
>TRBJ2-1|TRBD2|.|TRBV5-1
TGCGCCAGCAGCCCCCGGGTAGCGGGAGGGCCAAGGGAGCAGTTCTTC
CASSPRVAGGPREQFF
>TRBJ1-1|.|.|TRBV13
TGTGCCAGCAGCTTAGGTGGACAGTCTAACACTGAAGCTTTCTTT
CASSLGGQSNTEAFF
>TRBJ2-7|TRBD2|few|TRBV4-1
TGCGCCAGCAGCCAAGGGGCAGCGGGAGACTACGAGCAGTACTTC
CASSQGAAGDYEQYF
>TRBJ2-7|.|.|TRBV28
TGTGCCAGCAGTTTCAACTTCTACGAGCAGTACTTC
CASSFNFYEQYF
>TRBJ2-3|.|.|TRBV29-1
TGCAGCGTTGCCCAGGGTAGTCCCACAGATACGCAGTATTTT
CSVAQGSPTDTQYF
>TRBJ2-5|TRBD2|.|TRBV2
TGTGCCAGCAGGGGGGACTACCCGCAAGAGACCCAGTACTTC
CASRGDYPQETQYF
>TRBJ2-3|.|once|TRBV7-2
TGTGCCAGCAGCTTAACGGAGGGAGCAGATACGCAGTATTTT
CASSLTEGADTQYF
>TRBJ1-6|.|few|TRBV30
TGTGCCTGGAGCCCTGGGGGGGGAGATAATTCACCCCTCCACTTT
CAWSPGGGDNSPLHF
>TRBJ1-2|.|.|TRBV5-6
TGTGCCAGCAGCTCCCCGACCGGGGGATATGGCTACACCTTC
CASSSPTGGYGYTF
>TRBJ2-3|TRBD2|.|TRBV30
TGTGCCTGGAGTCGACTAGCTGGGCCAGATACGCAGTATTTT
CAWSRLAGPDTQYF
>TRBJ1-3|TRBD1|.|TRBV4-1
TGCGCCAGCAGCCCCGGGGACAGGTACTCTGGAAACACCATATATTTT
CASSPGDRYSGNTIYF
>TRBJ2-3|TRBD2|.|TRBV7-2
TGTGCCAGCAGCTTAGCCCTTAGCGGGGGTAGGGTAGATACGCAGTATTTT
CASSLALSGGRVDTQYF
>TRBJ1-1|TRBD1|.|TRBV10-3
TGTGCCATCAGCCGGGGACAGGGGGACACTGAAGCTTTCTTT
CAISRGQGDTEAFF
>TRBJ1-2|TRBD1|.|TRBV20-1
TGCAGTGCTAGTCCCGGACAGGCTAGGAATCCTCTAGGAGGCTACACCTTC
CSASPGQARNPLGGYTF
>TRBJ1-1|.|.|TRBV5-4
TGTGCCAGCAGCTTGAACTCTGAAGCTTTCTTT
CASSLNSEAFF
>TRBJ2-1|TRBD2|.|TRBV30
TGTGCCTGGAGCCCGAGGCGCGGGAGCAATGAGCAGTTCTTC
CAWSPRRGSNEQFF
>TRBJ2-3|.|.|TRBV3-1/TRBV3-2
TGTGCCAGCAGCGGCGACCGGGTAAAGCAGTATTTT
CASSGDRVKQYF
>TRBJ2-7|TRBD2|once|TRBV12-3/TRBV12-4
TGTGCCAGCAGAGAGCGGGAGATACCCAGCTTC
CASREREIPSF
>TRBJ2-7|TRBD2|.|TRBV29-1
TGCAGCGTTGAAGATTCTAGCGGGACTAGCGGTTACGAGCAGTACTTC
CSVEDSSGTSGYEQYF
>TRBJ1-1|.|.|TRBV4-1
TGCGCCAGCAGCCAAACCCCCCAGGGTCGGGCTTTCTTT
CASSQTPQGRAFF
>TRBJ2-3|TRBD2|once|TRBV19
TGTGCCAGTAGCACCTTAGCGGGAGGCACAGATACGCAGTATTTT
CASSTLAGGTDTQYF
>TRBJ2-7|.|.|TRBV9
TGTGCCAGCAGCGCTATAGGAGGCGAGCAGTACTTC
CASSAIGGEQYF
>TRBJ2-7|TRBD1|.|TRBV6-1
TGTGCCAGCAGTGAAAGGACAGGGGGCATCTACGAGCAGTACTTC
CASSERTGGIYEQYF
>TRBJ2-7|.|once|TRBV7-9
TGTGCCAGCAGCTTAGAGGGACAATCCTACGAGCAGTACTTC
CASSLEGQSYEQYF
>TRBJ1-2|.|.|TRBV30
TGTGCCTGGAACTCCGGTAACTATGGCTACACCTTC
CAWNSGNYGYTF